A selection of T cell receptor beta chains follows, all from one sample in a study of T cell responses to AZD1222 COVID-19 vaccine. The table came from immunoSEQ multiplex PCR; TCRdb's copy has only in-frame clones and leaves some out. The table has 150,000 to 200,000 clones, approximately 94% seen once. The sample was peripheral blood, taken on day 0 of AZD1222 vaccination. The receptors stem from an adult in good health. Both conserved end residues are part of each CDR3.

j_call v_call cdr3_aa
TRBJ2-3 TRBV7-3 CASSHGLADTQYF
TRBJ2-7 TRBV21-1 CASSLRWALNSYEQYF
TRBJ1-2 TRBV24-1 CATSDPGQFSTGYTF
TRBJ2-7 TRBV4-2 CASSQGDRDTYEQYF
TRBJ2-7 TRBV28 CASSFTGSSYEQYF
TRBJ2-1 TRBV6-4 CASSDSSGSTGDEQFF
TRBJ1-1 TRBV6-1 CASSEIGRGGWAFF
TRBJ1-2 TRBV28 CASSSPGQKSAYGYTF
TRBJ2-7 TRBV6-2/TRBV6-3 CASSTVYRGSYEQYF
TRBJ2-3 TRBV19 CASSIQGTDTQYF
TRBJ2-7 TRBV25-1 CASSEGLSEQYF
TRBJ2-1 TRBV6-5 CASTETSGTYNEQFF
TRBJ1-1 TRBV5-1 CASSWTGRNTEAFF
TRBJ2-1 TRBV6-4 CASRDTSGRGRRYNEQFF
TRBJ1-2 TRBV5-1 CASSLGPGQLGRGYTF
TRBJ2-1 TRBV27 CASSLPGLVNNEQFF
TRBJ1-2 TRBV10-3 CATGQGHTYGYTF
TRBJ2-7 TRBV10-2 CASSGAGSYEQYF
TRBJ1-6 TRBV28 CASSTPGTPNSPLHF
TRBJ1-5 TRBV4-1 CASSQGGLGSNQPQHF